A selection of T cell receptor beta chains follows, all from one sample in a study of control samples from healthy donors and cancer patients. The protocol was immunoSEQ multiplex PCR, while the TCRdb copy is restricted to in-frame clones and leaves out a portion. The profile covers approximately 160,000 clones, with under 95% appearing a single time and more than 1.1% taken by the ten largest. Sequenced input: blood. The receptors derive from a young woman in good health. The conserved cysteine and the conserved F or W are not part of the CDR3 here. Each record gives: V gene, J gene, clone size, CDR3 protein. Not every row has a clone size; where given, it reads once, few, many or a size class.

TRBV4-2,TRBJ2-5,.,ASSQVHLAGGQETQY
TRBV6-5,TRBJ1-1,.,ASSYSAGRYTEAF
TRBV5-1,TRBJ2-3,.,ASSFDRGRGDTQY
TRBV12-3/TRBV12-4,TRBJ1-2,.,ASTSGGGGYT
TRBV6-5,TRBJ1-5,.,ASGRGGNQPQH
TRBV2,TRBJ1-2,few,ASSEPDRGYGYT
TRBV6-2/TRBV6-3,TRBJ1-1,.,ASSYHTWPTEAF
TRBV12-3/TRBV12-4,TRBJ1-5,.,ASSLRDQPQH
TRBV21-1,TRBJ1-2,.,ASSPLRTGSPGYT
TRBV24-1,TRBJ1-6,once,ATSGVGGVDSPLH
TRBV3-1/TRBV3-2,TRBJ2-2,once,ASTYGADGELF
TRBV7-3,TRBJ2-7,.,ASSSDRANEQY
TRBV7-2,TRBJ2-2,.,ASTLSSSGELF
TRBV6-1,TRBJ2-2,.,ASSAYRGQARGTGELF
TRBV6-5,TRBJ2-7,.,ASTASGIYEQY
TRBV18,TRBJ1-2,.,ASSGNPGPASYGYT
TRBV3-1/TRBV3-2,TRBJ2-3,once,ASSQDQGDNRY
TRBV6-5,TRBJ2-7,.,AIAPSGRGPYEQY
TRBV4-1,TRBJ2-1,.,ASSHILATEQF
TRBV20-1,TRBJ1-1,.,SASLRMNTEAF
TRBV4-1,TRBJ1-2,.,ASSGRENYGYT